The 30 T cell receptor beta chains given below trace back to one sample, sequenced in a study of T-cell memory formation after mild COVID-19. TCRdb used MiXCR to reprocess the 5' RACE reads, holding one entry per CDR3 protein. The sample includes approximately 560,000 distinct CDR3 sequences, 17% of them seen just once. The sample consisted of PBMCs or a T cell subset sorted from them (not recorded which). The source of these receptors is an adult woman who had mild COVID-19 (a few samples of this study predate the infection). Cell type and time point are not known.

The V gene is TRBV6-6, the J gene TRBJ1-3; D is perhaps TRBD1 (5 bases). The CDR3 has 14 amino acids. Trimming took off 6 bases at V and 1 base at J, with 10 bases between the two ends. Germline V gene lookup returns CDR1 MNHNY and CDR2 SVGAGI (reference sequence). CDR3 region: CASRQGVSGNTIYF. The CDR3 DNA sequence: TGTGCCAGCAGACAAGGGGTTTCTGGAAACACCATATATTTT.

This chain joins TRBV12-3 or TRBV12-4 and TRBJ2-3, with TRBD1 identical over 8 bases. The CDR3 extends over 15 amino acids. Trimming cost V 7 bases and J 0 bases; bases outside gene matches: 6. CDR3 sequence: CASNRQGISTDTQYF. The CDR3 nucleotides are TGTGCCAGCAACCGACAGGGGATTAGCACAGATACGCAGTATTTT.

The CDR3 spells CASSSTGTVGYTF. CDR3 in DNA: TGTGCCAGCAGCTCGACCGGGACAGTTGGCTACACCTTC. The chain employs TRBV7-9 and TRBJ1-2; 7 nucleotides match TRBD1. The germline CDR1 and CDR2 sequences are SEHNR and FQNEAQ (reference sequence). The CDR3 spans 13 residues. The ends lost 4 bases at V and 7 bases at J; junction bases unmatched: 6. Together with reference TRBV7-9 and TRBJ1-2, the CDR3 gives the full variable domain: DTGVSQNPRHKITKRGQNVTFRCDPISEHNRLYWYRQTLGQGPEFLTYFQNEAQLEKSRLLSDRFSAERPKGSFSTLEIQRTEQGDSAMYLCASSSTGTVGYTFGSGTRLTVV.

V and J are TRBV2 and TRBJ2-5, with D perhaps TRBD2 (5 bases). Between the trimmed V and J ends, which lost 2 bases and 4 bases, there was a span of 8 bases. CDR3 length: 13 residues. CDR1 SNHLY and CDR2 FYNNEI come from the germline V gene. As DNA, the CDR3 is TGTGCCAGCAGTGAATGGGCGGGAGAGACCCAGTACTTC. Translating it yields CASSEWAGETQYF.

The chain uses TRBV5-1 and TRBJ2-1; TRBD2 matches at 10 bases. This CDR3 contains 15 residues. The germline V gene has CDR1 SGHRS and CDR2 YFSETQ. J was trimmed by 16 bases and V by 4 bases; bases with no gene match: 17. The CDR3 spells CASSPASLAGGLGFF. The CDR3 DNA sequence: TGCGCCAGCAGCCCCGCCTCCTTAGCGGGGGGCCTGGGCTTCTTC.

The J gene is TRBJ1-4, the V gene TRBV2; D is undetermined. This CDR3 region has 15 residues. Trimming took 7 bases from V and 0 from J, leaving 12 bases between them. CDR1 is SNHLY and CDR2 is FYNNEI in the germline V gene. The CDR3 sequence is CASKTRAATNEKLFF. In DNA form, the CDR3 reads TGTGCCAGCAAAACAAGGGCTGCAACTAATGAAAAACTGTTTTTT.

This chain links TRBV20-1 with TRBJ2-2; TRBD2 is a possible D gene (6 bases). There are 15 residues in the CDR3. V was pared by 5 bases and J by 0 bases, with 13 bases between. The germline gives CDR1 DFQATT, CDR2 SNEGSKA (reference sequence). CDR3 in DNA: TGCAGTGCTCGGCGGAGGGGCACGAACACCGGGGAGCTGTTTTTT. It translates to CSARRRGTNTGELFF.

The chain joins TRBV30 to TRBJ2-3; D perhaps matches TRBD1 (5 bases). CDR3 length: 12 residues. Trimming stripped 0 bases from V and 11 bases from J, with 12 bases between. Germline V lookup: CDR1 GTSNPN, CDR2 SVGIG (reference sequence). This CDR3 is CAWSVRRQKQYF. DNA for the CDR3: TGTGCCTGGAGTGTAAGGCGACAGAAGCAGTATTTT.

V and J are TRBV29-1 and TRBJ2-1; 7 nucleotides line up with TRBD1. The germline V gene has CDR1 SQVTM and CDR2 ANQGSEA. Losses at the gene ends were 1 base for V and 5 bases for J; bases not matched to a gene: 5. CDR3 length equals 14 residues. DNA of the CDR3: TGCAGCGTTGAAGTGGGCAGGGGGAACAATGAGCAGTTCTTC. Its protein product is CSVEVGRGNNEQFF.

In the case of this clonotype: The CDR3 ends on some other residue instead of the conserved phenylalanine or tryptophan, so this is likely a read error. The genes are TRBV20-1 and TRBJ2-5, with TRBD2 matching 7 bases. J was trimmed by 2 bases and V by 3 bases; bases with no gene match: 9. Germline V lookup: CDR1 DFQATT, CDR2 SNEGSKA (reference sequence). This CDR3 spans 15 amino acids. This CDR3 reads CSASGRSGIQETQYL. CDR3 coding DNA: TGCAGTGCTAGCGGGCGAAGCGGGATACAAGAGACCCAGTACCTC.

This clonotype was counted only a few times. This sequence joins TRBV12-3 or TRBV12-4 and TRBJ2-7; maybe TRBD2 (7 bases). Trimming cost V 6 bases and J 2 bases, with 14 bases left between them. The CDR3 contains 14 residues. The CDR3 bases are TGTGCCAGCAGCGGGGGGCCTCAACCCTACGAGCAGTACTTC. It specifies CASSGGPQPYEQYF.

The chain combines TRBV5-1 with TRBJ1-2; 8 bases align to TRBD1. This CDR3 has 15 residues. Germline trimming cut 4 bases from V and 5 bases from J; bases unmatched to any gene: 10. The germline CDR1 and CDR2 sequences are SGHRS and YFSETQ. The CDR3 protein is CASSLETGTGYGYTF. The CDR3 DNA follows: TGCGCCAGCAGCCTCGAAACCGGGACAGGTTATGGCTACACCTTC.

This clonotype has a handful of counts. The rearrangement uses TRBV30 and TRBJ1-5; D is ambiguous. Germline V CDR1 and CDR2: GTSNPN, SVGIG (reference sequence). The CDR3 length is 13 residues. Trimming removed 0 bases from V and 9 bases from J, with 12 bases in between. CDR3 sequence (DNA): TGTGCCTGGAGTGTAGGTGTACGGGGGCCCCAGCATTTT. Its translation: CAWSVGVRGPQHF.

V usage is TRBV4-1 and J usage is TRBJ2-1; unclear D gene. Germline loops: CDR1 MGHRA, CDR2 YSYEKL. V lost 2 bases and J lost 4, with 15 bases in between. CDR3 size: 16 residues. The CDR3 spells CASSQLDLLDYNEQFF. CDR3 in DNA: TGCGCCAGCAGCCAATTAGATTTGCTCGATTACAATGAGCAGTTCTTC.

This clonotype showed up many times. The CDR3 here is CASSLRSAYEQYF. In DNA form, the CDR3 reads TGTGCCAGCAGTTTACGGTCGGCCTACGAGCAGTACTTC. The V call is TRBV12-3 or TRBV12-4, the J call TRBJ2-7; unclear D gene. Trimming shortened V by 2 bases and J by 2 bases, and 7 bases separated the two germline ends. There are 13 residues in the CDR3.

This chain joins TRBV4-1 and TRBJ1-2; D not certain. The CDR3 has 15 residues. Trimming took off 1 base at V and 3 bases at J, with 12 bases between the two ends. The germline CDR1 and CDR2 sequences are MGHRA and YSYEKL. CDR3: CASSQVLQPYYGYTF. CDR3 DNA sequence: TGCGCCAGCAGCCAAGTGTTACAGCCCTACTATGGCTACACCTTC.

This clonotype showed up many times. The chain carries TRBV4-3 and TRBJ2-3, with 10 positions matching TRBD2. V dropped 5 bases and J dropped 5; count of bases not matched to a gene: 4. The germline gives CDR1 LGHNA, CDR2 YSLEER. The CDR3 covers 14 residues. The CDR3 protein is CASSARTSGDTQYF. The CDR3 nucleotides read TGCGCCAGCAGCGCCCGGACTAGCGGAGATACGCAGTATTTT.

The chain combines TRBV5-1 with TRBJ1-4; possibly TRBD1 for D (5 bases). CDR3 length equals 14 residues. Deletions cut 3 bases from V and 6 bases from J, with 12 bases between. Germline-derived CDR1 and CDR2 are SGHRS and YFSETQ. CDR3 DNA: TGCGCCAGCAGCTCCGGCAGGGCCGATGAAAAACTGTTTTTT. Its translation is CASSSGRADEKLFF.

This clonotype was counted at least ten times. The chain combines TRBV20-1 with TRBJ2-3; 11 nucleotides line up with TRBD2. CDR3 length: 15 residues. From germline, CDR1 is DFQATT and CDR2 SNEGSKA (reference sequence). Trimming at V came to 2 bases and at J to 3 bases, leaving 4 bases not matched to a gene. The CDR3 sequence is CSARPTSGRTDTQYF. The CDR3 DNA reads as TGCAGTGCTAGACCCACTAGCGGGAGAACAGATACGCAGTATTTT.

J is TRBJ1-2 and V is TRBV12-3 or TRBV12-4, with D hard to call. This CDR3 is built from 14 residues. Trimming took 7 bases from V and 3 from J, leaving 15 bases between them. Here the CDR3 reads CASNRGVGYYGYTF. The CDR3 nucleotides read TGTGCCAGCAACCGGGGAGTAGGATACTATGGCTACACCTTC.

The V and J genes are TRBV5-1 and TRBJ1-1; no firm D call. Trimming took 0 bases from V and 5 from J, leaving 17 bases between them. There are 16 residues in the CDR3. Germline-derived CDR1 and CDR2 are SGHRS and YFSETQ. DNA for the CDR3: TGCGCCAGCAGCTTGGAGGCACAGCTCCCGGGGACTGAAGCTTTCTTT. It codes for CASSLEAQLPGTEAFF.

The table lists this clonotype with a few counts. The chain carries TRBV7-9 and TRBJ2-3; 7 nucleotides agree with TRBD1. Germline CDR1 reads SEHNR; CDR2 reads FQNEAQ (reference sequence). With V trimmed by 7 bases and J by 3 bases, 10 bases remained unmatched. The length of the CDR3 is 15 residues. As DNA, the CDR3 is TGTGCCAGCACGCGACAGGGTCAGGCGACAGATACGCAGTATTTT. Amino acid sequence: CASTRQGQATDTQYF.

This clonotype was detected a few times. This chain connects TRBV4-1 to TRBJ2-5; D not resolved. Germline V CDR1 and CDR2: MGHRA, YSYEKL. The CDR3 extends over 18 amino acids. V was pared by 3 bases and J by 0 bases, with 20 bases between. The CDR3, as DNA: TGCGCCAGCAGCCAGTCTCGCGGCGGTGGTGGGTACCAAGAGACCCAGTACTTC. Residues: CASSQSRGGGGYQETQYF.

V gene TRBV11-2 combines with J gene TRBJ1-4; unclear D gene. The CDR3 covers 15 residues. The V end was cut by 4 bases, the J end by 4 bases, with 13 bases between. The germline V gene has CDR1 SGHAT and CDR2 FQNNGV. The CDR3 nucleotides read TGTGCCAGCAGCTCACCCCGGGAATTTAATGAAAAACTGTTTTTT. It is translated as CASSSPREFNEKLFF. The whole variable domain, filled in from reference TRBV11-2 and TRBJ1-4, reads EAGVAQSPRYKIIEKRQSVAFWCNPISGHATLYWYQQILGQGPKLLIQFQNNGVVDDSQLPKDRFSAERLKGVDSTLKIQPAKLEDSAVYLCASSSPREFNEKLFFGSGTQLSVL.

The sample holds many counts of this clonotype. This rearrangement joins TRBV5-1 to TRBJ2-5; possibly TRBD1 or TRBD2 for D (5 bases each). Germline V gene data show CDR1 as SGHRS and CDR2 as YFSETQ. Trimming removed 1 base from V and 1 base from J, with 8 bases in between. The CDR3 has 14 amino acids. The CDR3 DNA reads as TGCGCCAGCAGCTTGTGGGACCTCCAAGAGACCCAGTACTTC. This translates into CASSLWDLQETQYF.

This clonotype was counted between two and nine times. The V and J genes are TRBV5-1 and TRBJ2-5; TRBD1 matches at 12 bases. Germline loops: CDR1 SGHRS, CDR2 YFSETQ. The V and J ends lost 4 bases and 4 bases, in that order; junction bases with no gene match: 5. The CDR3 totals 15 residues. DNA of the CDR3: TGCGCCAGCAGCGGGGGACAGGGGGCAAGAGAGACCCAGTACTTC. Amino acid sequence: CASSGGQGARETQYF.

This clonotype has a handful of counts. DNA of the CDR3: TGTGCCAGCAGCTTCACAGGGACTAGCTACAATGAGCAGTTCTTC. Translating gives CASSFTGTSYNEQFF. This chain uses TRBV11-1 with TRBJ2-1; 8 nucleotides agree with TRBD2. The CDR3 covers 15 residues. Germline V gene data show CDR1 as SGHAT and CDR2 as FQDESV (reference sequence). The V segment lost 3 bases and the J segment 3 bases; nucleotides outside the gene matches: 4.

This clonotype was observed a handful of times. This chain connects TRBV20-1 to TRBJ2-3; 11 bases line up with TRBD2. The V segment lost 3 bases and the J segment 4 bases; nucleotides outside the gene matches: 3. The CDR3 totals 14 residues. Germline CDR1 reads DFQATT; CDR2 reads SNEGSKA (reference sequence). Here the CDR3 reads CSASKLAGADTQYF. CDR3 nucleotides: TGCAGTGCTAGTAAACTAGCGGGGGCAGATACGCAGTATTTT.

This clonotype was observed a handful of times. This chain links TRBV7-2 with TRBJ2-1; either TRBD1 or TRBD2 may fit D (5 bases each). Trimming left V 4 bases short and J 5 bases short, with 6 bases between. The CDR3 spans 12 residues. Germline-derived CDR1 and CDR2 are SGHTA and FQGNSA. Written as DNA, the CDR3 is TGTGCCAGCAGCTGGGACGACAATGAGCAGTTCTTC. Translated: CASSWDDNEQFF.

This clonotype turned up a few times. V is TRBV20-1 and J is TRBJ1-1; D gene unclear. The CDR3 is 17 amino acids. V lost 5 bases to trimming and J lost 0 bases, with 22 bases between them. From germline, CDR1 is DFQATT and CDR2 SNEGSKA (reference sequence). DNA of the CDR3: TGCAGTGCTCGCGAACCGGGTCGAAGCCTTTTGAACACTGAAGCTTTCTTT. This translates into CSAREPGRSLLNTEAFF.